This T cell receptor beta chain originates from a study of shared clonotypes between healthy human individuals. Overall study context: Three plates each covered CD4 naive and memory; CD8 naive two, CD8 memory one. Study-level points and caveats: Naive CD4 clonotypes overlapped across several donors at roughly 5%.

TCRdb's copy holds only in-frame clones and misses some; the assay was immunoSEQ multiplex PCR. Of 2 million or so clones listed, about 95% were seen once; the top ten hold 1% to 1.3%. The CDR3 has 12 residues. Germline V gene lookup returns CDR1 SGHAT and CDR2 FQNNGV. The V gene lost 10 bases and the J gene lost 4 bases, with 8 bases spanning the gap. Of note for this clone: Its antigen is not known.

Cells designated naive CD8 were CD45RO-negative and were positively selected for CCR7, with terminally differentiated effector memory CD45RA+ cells excluded. The origin of this receptor is a man aged 18 to 29 in good health. This rearrangement joins TRBV11-2 to TRBJ2-6; weak D call: TRBD2 (5 bases). Input material: naive CD8+ T cells sorted from blood. CDR3 loop: CATSGGANVLTF. The CDR3 coding sequence is TGTGCCACCTCGGGAGGGGCCAACGTCCTGACTTTC.